The 18 T cell receptor beta chains below were found in one sample sequenced in a study of cytomegalovirus exposure and HLA in healthy donors (dated by TCRdb to the late 2010s). Library construction relied on the immunoSEQ multiplex PCR assay. The source is immuneACCESS, and TCRdb retained only in-frame sequences with V and J called. Part of the clones is not carried over; for the studies checked, unresolved V genes explain less than half of this, and the remainder is unexplained. For this sample there are approximately 59,000 clones; around 93% appear just once. The top ten constitute under 5.5% of the sample. The material sequenced was PBMCs. Source of these receptors: a young man in good health and CMV-seropositive.

The V gene is TRBV19, the J gene TRBJ2-2, with D maybe TRBD1 (6 bases). This CDR3 comprises 14 residues. Trimming took off 5 bases at V and 4 bases at J, with 11 bases between the two ends. Germline CDR1 reads LNHDA; CDR2 reads SQIVND (reference sequence). For the CDR3, the DNA is TGTGCCAGTAGTCCCTACAGGGCCACCGGGGAGCTGTTTTTT. Its translation: CASSPYRATGELFF.

The chain recombines TRBV29-1 with TRBJ2-7; 10 nucleotides align to TRBD2. V gave up 5 bases and J gave up 1 base; unmatched junction bases: 2. The CDR3 is made up of 13 amino acids. CDR1 and CDR2 from the germline V gene are SQVTM and ANQGSEA. The CDR3 DNA is TGCAGCGTTCTGACTAGCGGGTCCTACGAGCAGTACTTC. This gives the protein CSVLTSGSYEQYF.

This chain connects TRBV30 to TRBJ2-2; 7 nucleotides line up with TRBD1. The CDR3 length is 13 residues. Germline V gene lookup returns CDR1 GTSNPN and CDR2 SVGIG (reference sequence). With 7 bases clipped from V and 3 bases from J, the junction kept 5 bases outside the gene matches. In DNA, the CDR3 is TGTGCCTTGACAGGGCGTGACACCGGGGAGCTGTTTTTT. Its protein is CALTGRDTGELFF.

The V and J genes are TRBV19 and TRBJ1-2; TRBD1 agrees at 12 bases. The CDR3 length is 14 residues. Germline lookup yields CDR1 LNHDA and CDR2 SQIVND (reference sequence). The J segment lost 7 bases and the V segment lost 5 bases, leaving 5 bases of the junction unmatched. The CDR3 DNA reads TGTGCCAGTAGTGGGGACAGGGGGCTTGGTGGCTACACCTTC. Translated, it gives CASSGDRGLGGYTF.

Written as DNA, the CDR3 is TGCAGCGTTGAACTTTCGGGGAGGGCCTACGAGCAGTACTTC. Protein sequence: CSVELSGRAYEQYF. The V call is TRBV29-1, the J call TRBJ2-7; 7 positions agree with TRBD2. Germline CDR1 and CDR2: SQVTM and ANQGSEA. The CDR3 spans 14 residues. Trimming cost V 2 bases and J 2 bases; bases outside gene matches: 6.

V and J are TRBV18 and TRBJ1-3; TRBD1 matches 9 bases. Germline assignment: CDR1 KGHSH and CDR2 LQKENI. The CDR3 is 13 residues long. Trimming took 8 bases from V and 2 from J; bases not matched to a gene: 1. CDR3 sequence: CASRTGAGNTIYF. Written as DNA, the CDR3 is TGTGCCAGCCGGACAGGGGCTGGAAACACCATATATTTT.

This clone occurred once. The chain joins TRBV29-1 to TRBJ2-2; 9 bases align to TRBD1. CDR3 length: 16 amino acids. Trimming removed 1 base from V and 7 bases from J; junction bases left unmatched: 10. Germline V lookup: CDR1 SQVTM, CDR2 ANQGSEA. The CDR3 bases are TGCAGCGTTGAAGTTCACAGGGGGCCAAGAGGCGGGGAGCTGTTTTTT. It yields the protein CSVEVHRGPRGGELFF.

The chain is built from TRBV10-1 and TRBJ2-7; D is undetermined. The CDR3 loop spans 12 amino acids. The V end was cut by 2 bases, the J end by 7 bases, with 9 bases between. Germline V gene lookup returns CDR1 WNHNN and CDR2 SYGVQD (reference sequence). The CDR3 spells CASSEIYGEQYF. In nucleotides, the CDR3 is TGCGCCAGCAGTGAGATTTACGGGGAGCAGTACTTC.

This clone was observed a single time. This chain joins TRBV6-4 and TRBJ2-3, with 7 nucleotides matching TRBD1. This CDR3 has 18 amino acids. The germline V gene encodes CDR1 MRHNA and CDR2 SNTAGT. J gave up 4 bases and V 3 bases, and 16 bases lay outside the gene matches. Written as DNA, the CDR3 is TGTGCCAGCAGTGATAGTTCTTTACAGGGGATATTCCCAGATACGCAGTATTTT. The encoded protein is CASSDSSLQGIFPDTQYF.

This clone was found once. This chain joins TRBV6-1 and TRBJ2-2, with TRBD2 matching over 14 bases. Germline values: CDR1 MNHNS, CDR2 SASEGT. V was clipped by 2 bases and J by 1 base; unmatched bases: 6. The CDR3 runs 19 residues. The CDR3 DNA is TGTGCCAGCAGTGAACGTTTAGGACTAGCGGGAGGGAACACCGGGGAGCTGTTTTTT. Translating gives CASSERLGLAGGNTGELFF.

This chain links TRBV5-6 with TRBJ1-2; D gene unclear. This CDR3 spans 13 amino acids. Trimming took 6 bases from V and 6 from J, leaving 15 bases between them. The V gene's germline CDR1 is SGHDT and CDR2 YYEEEE. Written as DNA, the CDR3 is TGTGCCAGCACCCGCCGGGTTTTCCATGGCTACACCTTC. Translating it yields CASTRRVFHGYTF.

This clone has only one observation. The chain combines TRBV27 with TRBJ1-1; the D gene is possibly TRBD1 (5 bases). The CDR3 loop spans 15 amino acids. From germline, CDR1 is MNHEY and CDR2 SMNVEV (reference sequence). V was cut by 6 bases and J by 1 base, with 15 bases left in between. The CDR3 coding sequence is TGTGCCAGCAGCACGGGAGGACACAGGAACACTGAAGCTTTCTTT. It yields the protein CASSTGGHRNTEAFF.

CDR3 sequence: CASNLDRGHTGELFF. CDR3 nucleotides: TGTGCCAGCAATCTCGACAGGGGGCACACCGGGGAGCTGTTTTTT. The chain has TRBV6-6 and TRBJ2-2; 10 bases agree with TRBD1. The germline gives CDR1 MNHNY, CDR2 SVGAGI (reference sequence). J gave up 3 bases and V 7 bases, and 5 bases lay outside the gene matches. CDR3 length: 15 residues.

The CDR3 DNA reads TGCGCCAGCAGCTTTAACTCCGGGACAGGGGATGGCTACACCTTC. This translates into CASSFNSGTGDGYTF. The chain has TRBV5-1 and TRBJ1-2, with TRBD1 matching over 10 bases. V was pared by 2 bases and J by 6 bases, with 7 bases of the junction left unmatched. Germline loops: CDR1 SGHRS, CDR2 YFSETQ. The CDR3 totals 15 residues.

The chain carries TRBV7-3 and TRBJ2-3; 7 bases are shared with TRBD1. CDR1 and CDR2 (germline): SGHTA, FQGTGA. This CDR3 region has 17 residues. V was clipped by 1 base and J by 1 base; unmatched bases: 8. The DNA for the CDR3 is TGTGCCAGCAGCTTAATCTACAGGGGTAATTGCACAGATACGCAGTATTTT. Translation: CASSLIYRGNCTDTQYF.

This clone was detected a few times. The CDR3 protein is CASNRWDSSYEQYF. The CDR3 nucleotides are TGTGCCAGCAACCGATGGGACAGCTCCTACGAGCAGTACTTC. The J gene is TRBJ2-7, the V gene TRBV2, with 7 bases lining up with TRBD1. The germline gives CDR1 SNHLY, CDR2 FYNNEI. This CDR3 spans 14 amino acids. V was pared by 7 bases and J by 0 bases, with 6 bases of the junction left unmatched.

V is TRBV7-9 and J is TRBJ2-7; 7 bases line up with TRBD1. V shed 6 bases, J shed 6 bases, and the junction held 11 bases outside the gene matches. Germline V gene lookup returns CDR1 SEHNR and CDR2 FQNEAQ (reference sequence). There are 14 residues in the CDR3. Here the CDR3 DNA reads TGTGCCAGCAGGGATATGTGGTCAGGGGGCGAGCAGTACTTC. Translation: CASRDMWSGGEQYF.

V and J are TRBV28 and TRBJ2-7; D may be TRBD2 (6 bases). Germline V gene lookup returns CDR1 MDHEN and CDR2 SYDVKM. With 1 base removed from V and 2 bases from J, the gap between germline ends came to 12 bases. The length of the CDR3 is 15 residues. CDR3 coding DNA: TGTGCCAGCAGTTTATTTCGGGGACTCCCCTACGAGCAGTACTTC. It encodes CASSLFRGLPYEQYF.